The 14 T cell receptor beta chains reported below all come from one sample, sequenced in a study of blood T cell repertoires in COVID-19. Data came from immunoSEQ multiplex PCR; TCRdb stores just in-frame clones and leaves some out. The table has 99,000 or so clones, roughly 76% seen once; the top ten hold 8% to 10%. The sample taken for sequencing was peripheral blood. All receptors come from a woman in her sixties or seventies with acute or convalescent COVID-19.

The chain carries TRBV7-2 and TRBJ2-1; 8 bases map to TRBD2. This CDR3 has 16 amino acids. Germline lookup yields CDR1 SGHTA and CDR2 FQGNSA. The V and J ends lost 5 bases and 7 bases, in that order; junction bases with no gene match: 13. CDR3 amino acids: CASSPQSGGGRNEQFF. For the CDR3, the DNA is TGTGCCAGCAGCCCCCAGTCGGGGGGGGGCCGTAATGAGCAGTTCTTC.

The chain recombines TRBV6-5 with TRBJ2-7, with 10 bases that match TRBD2. Trimming at V came to 6 bases and at J to 2 bases, leaving 7 bases not matched to a gene. CDR3 length: 15 residues. The germline V gene encodes CDR1 MNHEY and CDR2 SVGAGI. The CDR3 is CASRTEAGGPYEQYF. As DNA, the CDR3 is TGTGCCAGCAGAACTGAAGCGGGAGGGCCCTACGAGCAGTACTTC.

The rearrangement joins TRBV21-1 to TRBJ2-5; the table names TRBD2, a call not compared with the DNA. TRBV21-1 is described as a pseudogene. The CDR3 spans 13 residues. CDR3 loop: CASSKGGVETQYF. The CDR3 DNA reads TGTGCCAGCAGCAAGGGGGGAGTTGAGACCCAGTACTTC.

V and J are TRBV7-2 and TRBJ2-1; D unclear. Trimming removed 1 base at V and 9 bases at J, with 7 bases between. The CDR3 consists of 12 residues. CDR1 and CDR2 (germline): SGHTA, FQGNSA. The CDR3 region has the DNA TGTGCCAGCAGCTTAGTCCTCAGTGAGCAGTTCTTC. Amino acid sequence: CASSLVLSEQFF.

Only one count was recorded for this clone. This sequence joins TRBV7-2 and TRBJ2-1, with 9 bases lining up with TRBD2. Losses at the gene ends were 1 base for V and 5 bases for J; bases not matched to a gene: 9. From germline, CDR1 is SGHTA and CDR2 FQGNSA. The CDR3 is 17 residues long. The DNA of the CDR3 is TGTGCCAGCAGCTTAGGAGGAGCGGGAGGAGGAAACAATGAGCAGTTCTTC. It codes for CASSLGGAGGGNNEQFF.

The chain combines TRBV12-3 or TRBV12-4 with TRBJ2-1; TRBD2 agrees at 7 bases. V was clipped by 6 bases and J by 8 bases; unmatched bases: 4. The CDR3 spans 12 residues. The CDR3 reads CASSHSGHEQFF. The CDR3 region has the DNA TGTGCCAGCAGCCATAGCGGGCATGAGCAGTTCTTC.

The gene calls are TRBV6-2 or TRBV6-3 and TRBJ2-3, with D possibly TRBD1 on 5 matching bases. The CDR3 sequence is 16 residues long. Germline V lookup: CDR1 MNHEY, CDR2 SVGEGT. The V end lost 0 bases, the J end lost 9 bases, and 19 bases lay between the germline ends. CDR3 nucleotides: TGTGCCAGCAGTTACTCGAGGACACCCCCCTCCCCAACGCAGTATTTT. Encoded protein: CASSYSRTPPSPTQYF.

V usage is TRBV7-8 and J usage is TRBJ1-4; D is uncertain. In germline, CDR1 is SGHVS, CDR2 FQNEAQ. This CDR3 has 16 amino acids. V lost 2 bases, J lost 8 bases, and 18 bases lay in between. CDR3: CASSLWRGGEGEKLFF. In DNA form, the CDR3 reads TGTGCCAGCAGCTTATGGCGGGGTGGGGAAGGGGAAAAACTGTTTTTT.

The chain links TRBV6-2 or TRBV6-3 to TRBJ1-5; possibly TRBD1 for D (5 bases). There are 15 residues in the CDR3. V lost 0 bases and J 3 bases, leaving 9 bases between the germline ends. Germline values: CDR1 MNHEY, CDR2 SVGEGT. For the CDR3, the DNA is TGTGCCAGCAGTTACTCAGGGGTTATCAATCAGCCCCAGCATTTT. Residues: CASSYSGVINQPQHF.

J is TRBJ2-2 and V is TRBV27; TRBD2 matches at 12 bases. The ends lost 5 bases at V and 1 base at J; junction bases unmatched: 8. The CDR3 length is 18 residues. Germline V CDR1 and CDR2: MNHEY, SMNVEV (reference sequence). CDR3 in DNA: TGTGCCAGCAGTACCAGACTAGCGGGAGTGGGGAACACCGGGGAGCTGTTTTTT. This sequence encodes CASSTRLAGVGNTGELFF.

J is TRBJ1-2 and V is TRBV9, with unresolved D. Germline lookup yields CDR1 SGDLS and CDR2 YYNGEE. V was trimmed by 2 bases and J by 5 bases, leaving 16 bases between them. The CDR3 is 15 residues long. CDR3 DNA sequence: TGTGCCAGCAGCGTGGGCGAGAACGTCTGGTATGGCTACACCTTC. Its translation is CASSVGENVWYGYTF.

This clone appeared once. The chain employs TRBV6-5 and TRBJ1-5; 9 bases agree with TRBD1. V trimming: 5 bases; J trimming: 2 bases; junction bases outside the gene matches: 4. CDR1 and CDR2 from the germline V gene are MNHEY and SVGAGI. The CDR3 has 15 residues. This chain's CDR3 is CASSRDRVGNQPQHF. DNA of the CDR3: TGTGCCAGCAGTAGGGACAGGGTAGGCAATCAGCCCCAGCATTTT.

The gene calls are TRBV7-2 and TRBJ2-6, with D unclear. V was pared by 4 bases and J by 2 bases, with 3 bases between. The germline V gene has CDR1 SGHTA and CDR2 FQGNSA. The CDR3 totals 13 residues. CDR3 sequence reads: CASSSAGANVLTF. The CDR3 region has the DNA TGTGCCAGCAGCTCGGCTGGGGCCAACGTCCTGACTTTC.

V usage is TRBV9 and J usage is TRBJ1-6, with a tentative D call TRBD1 (6 bases). V lost 0 bases to trimming and J lost 4 bases, with 11 bases between them. The CDR3 runs 16 residues. CDR1 and CDR2 from the germline V gene are SGDLS and YYNGEE. The CDR3 bases are TGTGCCAGCAGCGTAGGGGACACCGGTTATAATTCACCCCTCCACTTT. Amino acid sequence: CASSVGDTGYNSPLHF.